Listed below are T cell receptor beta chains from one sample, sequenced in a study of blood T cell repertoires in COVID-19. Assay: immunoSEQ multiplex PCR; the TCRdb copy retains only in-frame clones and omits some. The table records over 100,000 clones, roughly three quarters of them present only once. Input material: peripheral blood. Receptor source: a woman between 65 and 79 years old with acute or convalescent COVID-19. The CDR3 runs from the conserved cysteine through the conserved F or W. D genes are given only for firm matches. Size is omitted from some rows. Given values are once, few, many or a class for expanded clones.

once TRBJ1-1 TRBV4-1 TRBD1 TGCGCCAGCAGCCAAGACTCCGGGACAGGGAGGAACACTGAAGCTTTCTTT CASSQDSGTGRNTEAFF
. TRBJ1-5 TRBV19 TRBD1 TGTGCCAGTAGTATAGTTTGGAGGACAGGGGATCAGCCCCAGCATTTT CASSIVWRTGDQPQHF
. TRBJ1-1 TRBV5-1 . TGCGCCAGCAGCTTGTCTGCGGCGAACACTGAAGCTTTCTTT CASSLSAANTEAFF
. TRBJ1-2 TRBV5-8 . TGTGCCAGCAGCTTGACCCTTAAACCCACAAACTATGGCTACACCTTC CASSLTLKPTNYGYTF
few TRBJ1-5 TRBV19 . TGTGCCAGTAGGTCGGGGGGCCGCAATCAGCCCCAGCATTTT CASRSGGRNQPQHF
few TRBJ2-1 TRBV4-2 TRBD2 TGTGCCAGCAGCCAAGACCAATCGGCGGGAGTCTACAATGAGCAGTTCTTC CASSQDQSAGVYNEQFF
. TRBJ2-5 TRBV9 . TGTGCCAGCAGTCCCGGGTCGGCCCAGACCCAGTACTTC CASSPGSAQTQYF
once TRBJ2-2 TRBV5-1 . TGCGCCAGCAGCTCTCTCGACTATCCCACCGGGGAGCTGTTTTTT CASSSLDYPTGELFF
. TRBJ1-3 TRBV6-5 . TGTGCCAGCAGTTCCCCAGGGGCGTCTGGAAACACCATATATTTT CASSSPGASGNTIYF
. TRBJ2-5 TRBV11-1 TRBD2 TGTGCCAGCAGCTTACAAGCGGGAGTAGAGACCCAGTACTTC CASSLQAGVETQYF
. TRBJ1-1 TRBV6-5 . TGTGCCAGCAGTTACGGACAGCTTCGGGACACTGAAGCTTTCTTT CASSYGQLRDTEAFF
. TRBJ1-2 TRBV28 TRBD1 TGTGCCAGCAGTTTATCAGGACAGGCAAACTATGGCTACACCTTC CASSLSGQANYGYTF
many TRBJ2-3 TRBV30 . TGTGCCTGGAGTGAGACTGCTCAGCGAACAGATACGCAGTATTTT CAWSETAQRTDTQYF
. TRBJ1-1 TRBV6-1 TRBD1 TGTGCCAGCAGTGAACAAGCTTTGGGCAGGGGGTACACTGAAGCTTTCTTT CASSEQALGRGYTEAFF
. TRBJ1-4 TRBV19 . TGTGCCAGTAGTATAGGACAGAGAGAAAAACTGTTTTTT CASSIGQREKLFF
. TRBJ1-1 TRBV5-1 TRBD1 TGCGCCAGCAGCGGCGAGGGGGCGCGGGGCACTGAAGCTTTCTTT CASSGEGARGTEAFF
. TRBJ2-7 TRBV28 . TGTGCCAGCAGTTTATCAGGCTACGAGCAGTACTTC CASSLSGYEQYF
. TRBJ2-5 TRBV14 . TGTGCCAGCAGCCCGAGGCTAGCGGAGACCCAGTACTTC CASSPRLAETQYF
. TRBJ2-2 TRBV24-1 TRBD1 TGTGCCACCAGTGACCCAGGGACAGCCGGGGAGCTGTTTTTT CATSDPGTAGELFF
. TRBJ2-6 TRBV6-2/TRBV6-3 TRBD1 TGTGCCAGCAGTTACCCCACAGGGGGCTTATCTTCTGGGGCCAACGTCCTGACTTTC CASSYPTGGLSSGANVLTF
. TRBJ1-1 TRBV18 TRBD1 TGTGCCAGCTCACCATTGGACAGGGCGGGAACTGAAGCTTTCTTT CASSPLDRAGTEAFF
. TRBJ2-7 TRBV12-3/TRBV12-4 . TGTGCCAGCCCCTCAGAGGGCGAGCAGTACTTC CASPSEGEQYF
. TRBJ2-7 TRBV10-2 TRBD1 TGCGCCAGCAGGACAGGGGGCCCCCGGCTAGGCGAGCAGTACTTC CASRTGGPRLGEQYF
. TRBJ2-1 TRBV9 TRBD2 TGTGCCAGCAGCCCTAGCGGGGGCAGCTCCTACAATGAGCAGTTCTTC CASSPSGGSSYNEQFF
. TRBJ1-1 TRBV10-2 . TGCGCCAGCAGTCAAAAGGGGGGGACTGAAGCTTTCTTT CASSQKGGTEAFF
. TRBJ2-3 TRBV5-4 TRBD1 TGTGCCAGCAGCACCGACAGGGGGGGAAATACGCAGTATTTT CASSTDRGGNTQYF
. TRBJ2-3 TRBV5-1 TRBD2 TGCGCCAGCAGCTCCCTAGCGGGGGACGGATATACGCAGTATTTT CASSSLAGDGYTQYF
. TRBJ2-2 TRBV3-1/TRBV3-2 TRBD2 TGTGCCAGCAGCCAAGAACTAGCGGGGGGAAGGAACACCGGGGAGCTGTTTTTT CASSQELAGGRNTGELFF